The 12 T cell receptor beta chains given below trace back to one sample, sequenced in a study of T cell responses to AZD1222 COVID-19 vaccine. Generated by immunoSEQ multiplex PCR, the TCRdb table keeps only in-frame clones and is missing some. Of about 150,000 clones in the sample, about nine tenths were seen once. The sample was peripheral blood, taken on day 0 of AZD1222 vaccination. The receptor source for this set is an adult in good health.

The rearrangement links TRBV2 to TRBJ1-4, with D perhaps TRBD1 (6 bases). Germline-derived CDR1 and CDR2 are SNHLY and FYNNEI. There are 16 residues in the CDR3. The ends were cut back, 8 bases at V and 6 bases at J, with 22 bases in the middle. The CDR3 protein is CASYMGGRLGHEKLFF. The CDR3 DNA sequence: TGTGCCAGCTACATGGGGGGCCGACTAGGGCATGAAAAACTGTTTTTT.

The V call is TRBV7-8, the J call TRBJ1-2; D not certain. V lost 1 base and J 12 bases, leaving 12 bases between the germline ends. Germline CDR1 reads SGHVS; CDR2 reads FQNEAQ. CDR3 length: 12 residues. The CDR3 sequence: CASSLDVIGHTF. CDR3 nucleotide sequence: TGTGCCAGCAGCTTAGACGTTATAGGCCACACCTTC.

V is TRBV5-1 and J is TRBJ1-1; the D gene is possibly TRBD1 (6 bases). With 4 bases removed from V and 1 base from J, the gap between germline ends came to 20 bases. The germline gives CDR1 SGHRS, CDR2 YFSETQ. CDR3 length: 17 residues. CDR3 amino acids: CASSRVSTGSGNTEAFF. CDR3 bases: TGCGCCAGCAGCCGCGTTAGTACAGGGTCGGGGAACACTGAAGCTTTCTTT. The entire variable domain, with the rest obtained from reference TRBV5-1 and TRBJ1-1, is as follows: KAGVTQTPRYLIKTRGQQVTLSCSPISGHRSVSWYQQTPGQGLQFLFEYFSETQRNKGNFPGRFSGRQFSNSRSEMNVSTLELGDSALYLCASSRVSTGSGNTEAFFGQGTRLTVV.

The gene calls are TRBV19 and TRBJ2-7; TRBD1 matches at 9 bases. V was clipped by 5 bases and J by 6 bases; unmatched bases: 5. The CDR3 loop spans 13 amino acids. Germline V gene sequence: CDR1 LNHDA, CDR2 SQIVND (reference sequence). Here the CDR3 reads CASSGHRGLEQYF. DNA for the CDR3: TGTGCCAGTAGTGGCCACAGGGGGCTCGAGCAGTACTTC.

The V call is TRBV6-6, the J call TRBJ2-7; the match to TRBD2 covers 8 bases. Trimming removed 6 bases from V and 2 bases from J; junction bases left unmatched: 12. CDR3 length: 16 amino acids. The germline gives CDR1 MNHNY, CDR2 SVGAGI (reference sequence). Written as DNA, the CDR3 is TGTGCCAGCAGATTACCCTCGGGGGGGGGAGCCTACGAGCAGTACTTC. Translated, it gives CASRLPSGGGAYEQYF.

This chain connects TRBV30 to TRBJ1-2; 7 positions agree with TRBD1. This CDR3 is 14 amino acids long. J lost 4 bases, V lost 0 bases, and 5 bases had no gene match. Germline assignment: CDR1 GTSNPN and CDR2 SVGIG (reference sequence). The CDR3 sequence: CAWSVRAGGYGYTF. CDR3 sequence (DNA): TGTGCCTGGAGTGTACGGGCAGGGGGCTATGGCTACACCTTC.

In this sample, this clone turned up a few times. DNA for the CDR3: TGCAGCGTGGGACAGGAATCATATGGCTACACCTTC. Protein: CSVGQESYGYTF. J is TRBJ1-2 and V is TRBV29-1; the match to TRBD1 covers 8 bases. This CDR3 comprises 12 residues. V shed 6 bases and J 5 bases; nucleotides not matched to a gene: 5. Germline V gene lookup returns CDR1 SQVTM and CDR2 ANQGSEA.

This rearrangement joins TRBV6-5 to TRBJ1-5, with D uncertain. Germline V gives CDR1 MNHEY, CDR2 SVGAGI. CDR3 size: 13 residues. V was pared by 7 bases and J by 4 bases, with 11 bases between. CDR3 in DNA: TGTGCCAGCATGGTAGCAGGTAATCAGCCCCAGCATTTT. Amino acid sequence: CASMVAGNQPQHF.

V gene TRBV4-3 combines with J gene TRBJ1-1; D is uncertain. The CDR3 length is 15 residues. V shed 1 base and J shed 0 bases, with 9 bases lying between them. Germline CDR1 reads LGHNA; CDR2 reads YSLEER. The CDR3 loop is CASSQGTYVNTEAFF. CDR3 nucleotide sequence: TGCGCCAGCAGCCAAGGGACTTATGTGAACACTGAAGCTTTCTTT.

This clone has just a few counts. The chain joins TRBV14 to TRBJ1-2; D is ambiguous. This CDR3 is 16 amino acids long. The germline V gene encodes CDR1 SGHDN and CDR2 FVKESK. V lost 2 bases, J lost 4 bases, and 17 bases lay in between. The CDR3 DNA sequence: TGTGCCAGCAGCCAAAGGTTCCCGGGGAAAATCTATGGCTACACCTTC. Residues: CASSQRFPGKIYGYTF. Full variable domain (remainder filled in from reference TRBV14 and TRBJ1-2): EAGVTQFPSHSVIEKGQTVTLRCDPISGHDNLYWYRRVMGKEIKFLLHFVKESKQDESGMPNNRFLAERTGGTYSTLKVQPAELEDSGVYFCASSQRFPGKIYGYTFGSGTRLTVV.

The chain is built from TRBV4-3 and TRBJ1-6, with D maybe TRBD1 (6 bases). Germline V gives CDR1 LGHNA, CDR2 YSLEER. Deletions cut 0 bases from V and 9 bases from J, with 15 bases between. CDR3 length: 16 amino acids. CDR3 loop: CASSQEGGRGASPLHF. CDR3 DNA sequence: TGCGCCAGCAGCCAAGAGGGAGGCAGGGGCGCTTCACCCCTCCACTTT.

The chain has TRBV6-5 and TRBJ1-6, with D unclear. CDR1 and CDR2 from the germline V gene are MNHEY and SVGAGI. The CDR3 runs 15 residues. The V gene lost 6 bases and the J gene lost 2 bases, with 11 bases spanning the gap. CDR3 coding DNA: TGTGCCAGCAGCCGGGGATCCGCCTATAATTCACCCCTCCACTTT. Protein product: CASSRGSAYNSPLHF.